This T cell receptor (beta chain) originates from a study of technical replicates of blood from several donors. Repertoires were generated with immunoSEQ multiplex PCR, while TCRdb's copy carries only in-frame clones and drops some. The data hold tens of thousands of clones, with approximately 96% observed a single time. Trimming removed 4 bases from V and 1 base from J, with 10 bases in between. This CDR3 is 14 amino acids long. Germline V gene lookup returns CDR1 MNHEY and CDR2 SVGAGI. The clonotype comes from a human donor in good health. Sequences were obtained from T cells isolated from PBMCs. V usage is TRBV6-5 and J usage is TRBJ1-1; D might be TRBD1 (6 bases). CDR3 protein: CASSSSRGNTEAFF. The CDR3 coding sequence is TGTGCCAGCAGTTCCTCCAGGGGGAACACTGAAGCTTTCTTT.